These 25 T cell receptor beta chains share one sample of origin, sequenced in a study of spatial heterogeneity in lung cancer. As for time point: sample taken at primary tumor resection. Researchers sequenced whole RNA taken from tumor, nontumor lung or frozen PBMC without sorting. TCRdb reprocessed the 5' RACE reads with MiXCR, giving one entry per CDR3 protein. Here the sample spans some 52,000 distinct CDR3 sequences, less than 9% being singletons. The input for sequencing was PBMCs, taken at surgery. These receptors were collected from a female donor with early-stage non-small cell lung cancer.

This clonotype was counted many times. V and J are TRBV23-1 and TRBJ2-1, with 7 bases lining up with TRBD2. TRBV23-1 is labeled an ORF, and its function is uncertain. This CDR3 spans 14 amino acids. V lost 0 bases and J lost 7; bases outside the gene matches: 3. The CDR3 region has the DNA TGCGCCAGCAGTCAATCGAGGACTAGGAATGAGCAGTTCTTC. It is translated as CASSQSRTRNEQFF.

This clonotype was seen at least ten times. An end of the junction differs from the germline gene, which may be a read error. The rearrangement links TRBV7-8 to TRBJ2-7, with 7 bases fitting TRBD2. The CDR3 totals 13 residues. Germline CDR1 and CDR2: SGHVS and FQNEAQ. This chain's CDR3 is CASSLAQQRGALF. CDR3 DNA: TGTGCCAGCAGCTTAGCGCAGCAGCGGGGAGCCCTTTTC. The full variable domain, with the rest looked up from reference TRBV7-8 and TRBJ2-7, is GAGVSQSPRYKVAKRGQDVALRCDPISGHVSLFWYQQALGQGPEFLTYFQNEAQLDKSGLPSDRFFAERPEGSVSTLKIQRTQQEDSAVYLCASSLAQQRGALFGPGTRLTVT.

This clonotype was counted many times. The chain joins TRBV20-1 to TRBJ2-7, with 8 bases that match TRBD2. The germline CDR1 and CDR2 sequences are DFQATT and SNEGSKA (reference sequence). J lost 5 bases, V lost 6 bases, and 12 bases had no gene match. The CDR3 length is 14 residues. The CDR3 nucleotides are TGCAGTGCAATACCGGGACTAGGATTTAACGAGCAGTACTTC. Encoded protein: CSAIPGLGFNEQYF.

V and J are TRBV12-5 and TRBJ2-5; D not resolved. V was cut by 0 bases and J by 4 bases, with 0 bases left in between. The CDR3 sequence is 11 residues long. Germline assignment: CDR1 LGHNT and CDR2 FRNRAP. CDR3 nucleotide sequence: TGTGCTAGTGGTTTGGTAGAGACCCAGTACTTC. This gives the protein CASGLVETQYF.

Many counts were recorded for this clonotype. This chain uses TRBV28 with TRBJ2-1; D is undetermined. V lost 5 bases and J lost 8, with 16 bases in between. This CDR3 is built from 14 residues. Per the germline V gene, CDR1 is MDHEN and CDR2 is SYDVKM. This CDR3 reads CASSLGSLMDEQFF. The CDR3 nucleotides are TGTGCCAGCAGTCTTGGGTCCCTAATGGATGAGCAGTTCTTC. The complete variable domain, with remaining parts taken from reference TRBV28 and TRBJ2-1, reads DVKVTQSSRYLVKRTGEKVFLECVQDMDHENMFWYRQDPGLGLRLIYFSYDVKMKEKGDIPEGYSVSREKKERFSLILESASTNQTSMYLCASSLGSLMDEQFFGPGTRLTVL.

The chain combines TRBV28 with TRBJ1-3; TRBD1 matches 8 bases. V shed 6 bases, J shed 2 bases, and the junction held 3 bases outside the gene matches. The V gene's germline CDR1 is MDHEN and CDR2 SYDVKM. The CDR3 runs to 14 residues. The CDR3 is CASSRTGTGNTIYF. DNA of the CDR3: TGTGCCAGCAGCCGGACAGGGACTGGAAACACCATATATTTT.

This clonotype has a count of ten or more. J is TRBJ2-5 and V is TRBV29-1, with D possibly being TRBD1 (5 bases). The V and J ends lost 6 bases and 5 bases respectively, with 16 bases between them. The CDR3 is 13 amino acids. Germline V gene sequence: CDR1 SQVTM, CDR2 ANQGSEA. CDR3 protein: CSVDWTTFETQYF. DNA for the CDR3: TGCAGCGTCGACTGGACAACTTTTGAGACCCAGTACTTC.

This chain links TRBV2 with TRBJ2-3; D remains ambiguous. Trimming left V 4 bases short and J 5 bases short, with 4 bases between. The CDR3 has 11 amino acids. Germline CDR1 reads SNHLY; CDR2 reads FYNNEI. The DNA for the CDR3 is TGTGCCAGCAGTGCGGTAGATACGCAGTATTTT. Its protein is CASSAVDTQYF. Complete variable domain (other parts from reference TRBV2 and TRBJ2-3): EPEVTQTPSHQVTQMGQEVILRCVPISNHLYFYWYRQILGQKVEFLVSFYNNEISEKSEIFDDQFSVERPDGSNFTLKIRSTKLEDSAMYFCASSAVDTQYFGPGTRLTVL.

This clonotype was counted at least ten times. This chain uses TRBV28 with TRBJ2-7; 13 positions match TRBD2. The trim removed 5 bases at V and 7 bases at J, leaving 8 bases unmatched. The germline V gene has CDR1 MDHEN and CDR2 SYDVKM. The CDR3 totals 15 residues. Here the CDR3 DNA reads TGTGCCAGCAGTGCGCAACTAGCGGGGGGGCGGGAGCAGTACTTC. Its translation is CASSAQLAGGREQYF.

In its sample, this clonotype was seen many times. The chain carries TRBV28 and TRBJ1-5, with 7 bases aligning to TRBD1. Germline lookup yields CDR1 MDHEN and CDR2 SYDVKM. V was pared by 2 bases and J by 7 bases, with 8 bases of the junction left unmatched. This CDR3 contains 15 residues. In DNA, the CDR3 is TGTGCCAGCAGTTTACCGACAGGGTTGGGACAGCCCCAGCATTTT. This gives the protein CASSLPTGLGQPQHF.

CDR3 in amino acids: CSATSTAESSPLHF. In nucleotides, the CDR3 is TGCAGTGCTACCTCTACGGCAGAAAGTTCACCCCTCCACTTT. The rearrangement joins TRBV20-1 to TRBJ1-6; D is undetermined. V shed 4 bases and J shed 9 bases, with 16 bases lying between them. CDR3 length: 14 residues. Germline assignment: CDR1 DFQATT and CDR2 SNEGSKA (reference sequence).

The chain employs TRBV12-3 or TRBV12-4 and TRBJ1-2, with D maybe TRBD1 (5 bases). V lost 5 bases and J 1 base, leaving 14 bases between the germline ends. The CDR3 has 15 residues. The CDR3 coding sequence is TGTGCCAGCAGTGGGACCCTTCAAGTTAACTATGGCTACACCTTC. Its translation: CASSGTLQVNYGYTF.

This clonotype has at least ten counts. The rearrangement links TRBV6-2 or TRBV6-3 to TRBJ2-7; 7 nucleotides line up with TRBD1. The germline gives CDR1 MNHEY, CDR2 SVGEGT. The CDR3 is 16 amino acids. V dropped 2 bases and J dropped 1; count of bases not matched to a gene: 8. The CDR3 region has the DNA TGTGCCAGCAGTTACCCGGGACAGTTCAATTCCTACGAGCAGTACTTC. The encoded protein is CASSYPGQFNSYEQYF.

The sample holds a few counts of this clonotype. The chain links TRBV5-1 to TRBJ2-3, with 8 bases aligning to TRBD2. This CDR3 comprises 14 residues. V lost 7 bases to trimming and J lost 2 bases; unmatched junction nucleotides: 6. Germline values: CDR1 SGHRS, CDR2 YFSETQ. The CDR3 reads CASLREGYTDTQYF. The CDR3 DNA is TGCGCCAGCCTCCGGGAGGGGTACACAGATACGCAGTATTTT.

In this sample, this clonotype turned up many times. V usage is TRBV29-1 and J usage is TRBJ1-1; 10 nucleotides line up with TRBD1. The CDR3 sequence is 13 residues long. Germline CDR1 and CDR2: SQVTM and ANQGSEA. Trimming cost V 8 bases and J 3 bases; bases outside gene matches: 6. CDR3 protein: CSYAGTGDTEAFF. The CDR3 region has the DNA TGCAGCTACGCTGGGACAGGGGACACTGAAGCTTTCTTT.

The V and J genes are TRBV7-2 and TRBJ2-5; a possible D gene is TRBD2 (6 bases). Germline CDR1 is SGHTA and CDR2 is FQGNSA. CDR3 length: 18 residues. V lost 5 bases and J lost 3, with 25 bases in between. The CDR3 loop is CASSPSGGTRSVKETQYF. As DNA, the CDR3 is TGTGCCAGCAGCCCTAGTGGAGGGACGAGGAGTGTAAAAGAGACCCAGTACTTC.

This clonotype occurred many times. The CDR3 nucleotides are TGTGCCAGCAGCCCAGCGGCCAACTCCTACGAGCAGTACTTC. Translated, it gives CASSPAANSYEQYF. The rearrangement uses TRBV7-8 and TRBJ2-7, with D possibly TRBD2 on 5 matching bases. In germline, CDR1 is SGHVS, CDR2 FQNEAQ. This CDR3 is 14 amino acids long. V was clipped by 5 bases and J by 0 bases, with 11 bases between them. The full variable domain, in which reference TRBV7-8 and TRBJ2-7 provide the parts outside the CDR3, is GAGVSQSPRYKVAKRGQDVALRCDPISGHVSLFWYQQALGQGPEFLTYFQNEAQLDKSGLPSDRFFAERPEGSVSTLKIQRTQQEDSAVYLCASSPAANSYEQYFGPGTRLTVT.

There are many counts of this clonotype. The chain has TRBV7-6 and TRBJ1-2; D is unclear. This CDR3 is built from 14 residues. V was cut by 6 bases and J by 4 bases, with 15 bases left in between. Germline V CDR1 and CDR2: SGHVS, FNYEAQ. The CDR3 nucleotides are TGTGCCAGCAGTTCAACACTGGAGTGCTATGGCTACACCTTC. It specifies CASSSTLECYGYTF. The complete variable domain, with remaining parts taken from reference TRBV7-6 and TRBJ1-2, reads GAGVSQSPRYKVTKRGQDVALRCDPISGHVSLYWYRQALGQGPEFLTYFNYEAQQDKSGLPNDRFSAERPEGSISTLTIQRTEQRDSAMYRCASSSTLECYGYTFGSGTRLTVV.

This clonotype has ten or more counts. The chain recombines TRBV28 with TRBJ1-2; maybe TRBD1 (5 bases). Germline-derived CDR1 and CDR2 are MDHEN and SYDVKM. The CDR3 has 15 amino acids. V was clipped by 5 bases and J by 6 bases, with 19 bases between them. Here the CDR3 DNA reads TGTGCCAGCAGTCAAGGTTGGGGACGAGCGGATGGCTACACCTTC. Protein: CASSQGWGRADGYTF.

In this sample, this clonotype turned up a few times. This chain uses TRBV20-1 with TRBJ2-3; 8 bases agree with TRBD2. Germline V gives CDR1 DFQATT, CDR2 SNEGSKA (reference sequence). CDR3 size: 14 residues. Losses at the gene ends were 0 bases for V and 4 bases for J; bases not matched to a gene: 3. CDR3 region: CSARDLGLADTQYF. CDR3 DNA: TGCAGTGCTAGAGATCTGGGACTAGCAGATACGCAGTATTTT.

There are many counts of this clonotype. The chain has TRBV28 and TRBJ2-1; D unresolved. The CDR3 contains 13 residues. CDR1 is MDHEN and CDR2 is SYDVKM in the germline V gene. Trimming took 1 base from V and 0 from J, leaving 1 base between them. This chain's CDR3 is CASSLYSYNEQFF. CDR3 nucleotides: TGTGCCAGCAGTTTATACTCCTACAATGAGCAGTTCTTC.

This clonotype appeared many times. V is TRBV20-1 and J is TRBJ1-6, with D possibly being TRBD1 (5 bases). Germline values: CDR1 DFQATT, CDR2 SNEGSKA (reference sequence). CDR3 length: 15 amino acids. V lost 3 bases and J 6 bases, leaving 15 bases between the germline ends. CDR3 coding DNA: TGCAGTGCTAGTGGGGGAACAGAGATTAATTCACCCCTCCACTTT. Protein sequence: CSASGGTEINSPLHF.

Ten or more counts support this clonotype. The chain couples TRBV6-6 to TRBJ1-4, with D tentatively TRBD1 (6 bases). V lost 5 bases and J 2 bases, leaving 18 bases between the germline ends. The CDR3 sequence is 17 residues long. The germline V gene has CDR1 MNHNY and CDR2 SVGAGI (reference sequence). CDR3 in DNA: TGTGCCAGCAGTCAACTGGCCTCGGGGGCTACTAATGAAAAACTGTTTTTT. Translation: CASSQLASGATNEKLFF.

This clonotype was seen many times. CDR3: CASSPEGGLWNEQFF. CDR3 DNA sequence: TGTGCCAGCAGCCCAGAGGGGGGCCTCTGGAATGAGCAGTTCTTC. The chain uses TRBV7-2 and TRBJ2-1, with D perhaps being TRBD1 or TRBD2 (6 bases each). This CDR3 spans 15 amino acids. Germline V gene data show CDR1 as SGHTA and CDR2 as FQGNSA. The V end lost 5 bases, the J end lost 7 bases, and 18 bases lay between the germline ends. Combining the CDR3 with reference TRBV7-2 and TRBJ2-1 gives the whole variable domain GAGVSQSPSNKVTEKGKDVELRCDPISGHTALYWYRQSLGQGLEFLIYFQGNSAPDKSGLPSDRFSAERTGGSVSTLTIQRTQQEDSAVYLCASSPEGGLWNEQFFGPGTRLTVL.

This clonotype was counted ten times or more. The V and J genes are TRBV3-1 and TRBJ2-3; D gene unclear. CDR3 size: 15 residues. With 2 bases removed from V and 3 bases from J, the gap between germline ends came to 12 bases. Germline CDR1 reads LGHDT; CDR2 reads YNNKEL (reference sequence). The CDR3 region has the DNA TGTGCCAGCAGCCAAACCCCTGGACGAACAGATACGCAGTATTTT. Its translation: CASSQTPGRTDTQYF.